The 19 T cell receptor beta chains reported below all come from one sample, sequenced in a study of CD8+CD57+ T cells in acquired aplastic anemia. CDR3 and TCR beta VDJ profiling relied on a genomic DNA template. TCRdb analysed the reads with MiXCR anew, one entry per CDR3 protein. This table holds hundreds of thousands of distinct CDR3 sequences, about a third found once. Before being chosen for sequencing, patients had shown CD8+CD57+ cell expansion by flow cytometry. Sequencing was done on a sample of sorted CD4+, CD8+, or CD8+CD57+ T cells (not recorded which) from PBMCs. These receptors all come from a human donor with aplastic anemia.

Concerning this clonotype itself: Compared with germline, one end of the junction differs, possibly owing to a read error. In DNA form, the CDR3 reads TGTGTCAGCAGCCCGGGACCGAACACTGAAGCTTTCTTT. It encodes CVSSPGPNTEAFF. This chain links TRBV7-8 with TRBJ1-1; possibly TRBD1 for D (5 bases). The V gene's germline CDR1 is SGHVS and CDR2 FQNEAQ. The CDR3 runs to 13 residues.

Comments on this clonotype: A much larger clone lies one base from this, so it may be a read error. V usage is TRBV2 and J usage is TRBJ1-1, with D perhaps TRBD1 (5 bases). The CDR3 totals 17 residues. Germline CDR1 and CDR2: SNHLY and FYNNEI. For the CDR3, the DNA is TGTGTCAGCAGTGACCGCCCGACGGCAGGGACGAACACTGAAGCTTTCTTT. Residues: CVSSDRPTAGTNTEAFF.

The DNA for the CDR3 is TGCAGTGCTAGGGTGCTAGCGGGAGTGGAGACCCAGCATTTT. Residues: CSARVLAGVETQHF. The chain combines TRBV20-1 with TRBJ1-5; D is uncertain. Germline CDR1 and CDR2: DFQATT and SNEGSKA (reference sequence). There are 14 residues in the CDR3. Between the trimmed V and J ends, which lost 3 bases and 11 bases, there was a span of 20 bases.

V and J are TRBV25-1 and TRBJ1-2; D ambiguous. The length of the CDR3 is 12 residues. In germline, CDR1 is MGHDK, CDR2 SYGVNS. V was trimmed by 8 bases and J by 4 bases, leaving 11 bases between them. This CDR3 reads CASLDGSYGYTF. CDR3 sequence (DNA): TGTGCCAGCCTCGACGGATCCTATGGCTACACCTTC.

This clonotype was counted only a few times. The chain has TRBV20-1 and TRBJ1-1, with 7 bases aligning to TRBD1. The V segment lost 7 bases and the J segment 4 bases; nucleotides outside the gene matches: 12. Germline CDR1 is DFQATT and CDR2 is SNEGSKA (reference sequence). CDR3 length: 14 amino acids. The chain's CDR3 is CSVGAEGAGTEAFF. The DNA for the CDR3 is TGCAGTGTGGGGGCGGAGGGGGCCGGCACTGAAGCTTTCTTT.

The chain links TRBV28 to TRBJ1-1; D gene unclear. The V gene's germline CDR1 is MDHEN and CDR2 SYDVKM. V was pared by 3 bases and J by 4 bases, with 24 bases between. The CDR3 contains 18 residues. The CDR3 loop is CASSFSYNLGRSATEAFF. The CDR3 DNA reads TGTGCCAGCAGTTTTTCATACAACCTTGGACGTAGTGCCACTGAAGCTTTCTTT. Full variable domain (rest looked up from reference TRBV28 and TRBJ1-1): DVKVTQSSRYLVKRTGEKVFLECVQDMDHENMFWYRQDPGLGLRLIYFSYDVKMKEKGDIPEGYSVSREKKERFSLILESASTNQTSMYLCASSFSYNLGRSATEAFFGQGTRLTVV.

The table lists this clonotype with a few counts. The rearrangement uses TRBV10-3 and TRBJ1-6, with a tentative D call TRBD1 (6 bases). V lost 10 bases and J 6 bases, leaving 19 bases between the germline ends. Germline V lookup: CDR1 ENHRY, CDR2 SYGVKD. The length of the CDR3 is 15 residues. The CDR3 is CATVYGGGVNSPLHF. The DNA of the CDR3 is TGTGCCACCGTGTACGGGGGCGGGGTTAATTCACCCCTCCACTTT.

This clonotype came up many times. The gene calls are TRBV7-2 and TRBJ1-5; a weak D match, TRBD1 (5 bases). The CDR3 length is 16 residues. V was trimmed by 2 bases and J by 0 bases, leaving 11 bases between them. CDR1 and CDR2 from the germline V gene are SGHTA and FQGNSA. CDR3: CASSLWDGYSNQPQHF. CDR3 bases: TGTGCCAGCAGCTTATGGGACGGGTATAGCAATCAGCCCCAGCATTTT.

This clonotype has at least ten counts. This chain joins TRBV19 and TRBJ2-1; no firm D call. V was cut by 0 bases and J by 8 bases, with 5 bases left in between. CDR3 length equals 12 residues. Germline CDR1 LNHDA, CDR2 SQIVND (reference sequence). The CDR3 nucleotides read TGTGCCAGTAGTATAGACAACTATGAGCAGTTCTTC. Protein product: CASSIDNYEQFF.

A single count supports this clonotype. The rearrangement uses TRBV20-1 and TRBJ2-5, with D maybe TRBD2 (7 bases). V was clipped by 5 bases and J by 2 bases, with 18 bases between them. This CDR3 comprises 15 residues. The germline V gene has CDR1 DFQATT and CDR2 SNEGSKA (reference sequence). CDR3: CSAWRGGRGQETQYF. The CDR3 DNA reads as TGCAGTGCTTGGAGGGGGGGAAGAGGGCAAGAGACCCAGTACTTC.

This clonotype occurred many times. The J gene is TRBJ1-1, the V gene TRBV5-1; no definite D call. Germline assignment: CDR1 SGHRS and CDR2 YFSETQ. Deletions cut 5 bases from V and 1 base from J, with 15 bases between. This CDR3 is 15 amino acids long. Here the CDR3 reads CASSSDGVTNTEAFF. As DNA, the CDR3 is TGCGCCAGCAGTTCCGACGGGGTCACGAACACTGAAGCTTTCTTT.

This clonotype has just a few counts. V is TRBV19 and J is TRBJ2-2; no clear D gene. The CDR3 is 14 residues long. Germline loops: CDR1 LNHDA, CDR2 SQIVND (reference sequence). Trimming shortened V by 4 bases and J by 0 bases, and 6 bases separated the two germline ends. The CDR3 sequence is CASSTQPNTGELFF. The CDR3 nucleotides read TGTGCCAGTAGTACACAGCCGAACACCGGGGAGCTGTTTTTT.

The sample holds a few counts of this clonotype. This rearrangement joins TRBV6-2 or TRBV6-3 to TRBJ1-6; a possible D gene is TRBD1 (5 bases). In germline, CDR1 is MNHEY, CDR2 SVGEGT. V lost 2 bases and J lost 8, with 22 bases in between. The CDR3 totals 18 residues. The CDR3 region is CASSYGGDSPYDHSPLHF. The CDR3 nucleotides read TGTGCCAGCAGTTACGGGGGGGACTCCCCTTACGACCATTCACCCCTCCACTTT.

Ten or more counts support this clonotype. The chain is built from TRBV20-1 and TRBJ1-1; no firm D call. The germline V and J ends were trimmed by 6 bases and 1 base, with 3 bases remaining between them. This CDR3 is 10 amino acids long. Germline V lookup: CDR1 DFQATT, CDR2 SNEGSKA (reference sequence). This CDR3 reads CSAQNTEAFF. The CDR3 nucleotides are TGCAGTGCCCAGAACACTGAAGCTTTCTTT.

CDR3: CASSTLGQLYEQYF. For the CDR3, the DNA is TGTGCCAGTAGTACTTTAGGACAGCTCTACGAGCAGTACTTC. The chain combines TRBV19 with TRBJ2-7; maybe TRBD1 (6 bases). V was cut by 4 bases and J by 3 bases, with 13 bases left in between. Germline loops: CDR1 LNHDA, CDR2 SQIVND (reference sequence). CDR3 length equals 14 residues.

The sample holds a few counts of this clonotype. V is TRBV20-1 and J is TRBJ1-1; the match to TRBD1 covers 8 bases. The CDR3 is 13 amino acids. CDR1 is DFQATT, CDR2 SNEGSKA, per germline (reference sequence). V shed 6 bases, J shed 1 base, and the junction held 4 bases outside the gene matches. CDR3 sequence: CSAGDRPNTEAFF. The DNA of the CDR3 is TGCAGTGCCGGGGACAGGCCGAACACTGAAGCTTTCTTT.

This clonotype was detected many times. V is TRBV10-3 and J is TRBJ1-1, with D tentatively TRBD1 (5 bases). V was cut by 7 bases and J by 6 bases, with 15 bases left in between. The CDR3 contains 13 residues. Germline loops: CDR1 ENHRY, CDR2 SYGVKD. The CDR3 region is CAIIPLNRSEAFF. The CDR3 DNA sequence: TGTGCCATCATCCCTCTAAACAGGTCTGAAGCTTTCTTT.

This clonotype occurred a few times. This chain links TRBV4-1 with TRBJ2-7, with D perhaps TRBD2 (5 bases). The CDR3 has 16 residues. V was shortened by 1 base and J by 1 base, with 14 bases between the two germline ends. CDR1 and CDR2 from the germline V gene are MGHRA and YSYEKL. CDR3 amino acids: CASSQGRELWSYEQYF. CDR3 in DNA: TGCGCCAGCAGCCAAGGAAGGGAGCTCTGGTCCTACGAGCAGTACTTC.

This clonotype was recorded many times. V usage is TRBV4-1 and J usage is TRBJ1-5, with TRBD1 matching 7 bases. The CDR3 has 15 residues. Germline CDR1 and CDR2: MGHRA and YSYEKL. V shed 1 base, J shed 6 bases, and the junction held 6 bases outside the gene matches. In DNA form, the CDR3 reads TGCGCCAGCAGCCAAGGCGACAGGGATGTTCAGCCCCAGCATTTT. Protein product: CASSQGDRDVQPQHF.